Sequencing of this T cell receptor (beta chain) was carried out in a study of monozygotic twins with inflammatory bowel disease. Germline V gene sequence: CDR1 DFQATT, CDR2 SNEGSKA (reference sequence). The CDR3 runs to 15 residues. From the 5' RACE reads, TCRdb lists one entry per CDR3 protein and no DNA. The table for this sample gives about 440,000 distinct CDR3 sequences. T cells were not sorted, and total RNA was isolated straight from whole blood. The specimen was blood. The sequence derives from a human donor with ulcerative colitis or Crohn's disease, or a healthy co-twin of an affected twin (not recorded which). The chain carries TRBV20-1 and TRBJ2-5; the D call from TCRdb, TRBD2, cannot be confirmed without DNA. The CDR3 spells CSAPSASGTQETQYF.